The 9 T cell receptor beta chains below all came from one sample that was sequenced in a study of Tregs in tolerant kidney transplant recipients. The assay was immunoSEQ multiplex PCR, and TCRdb's table has in-frame clones only and misses some. The sample holds tens of thousands of clones; approximately 90% are singletons and the top ten take roughly 0.35%. The specimen comprised Tregs from blood, sampled before the transplant. The origin of the receptors is a human donor who received a combined kidney and bone marrow transplant.

This clone was seen once. V gene TRBV9 combines with J gene TRBJ1-2; no reliable D call. Germline V lookup: CDR1 SGDLS, CDR2 YYNGEE. The CDR3 extends over 15 amino acids. V shed 4 bases and J shed 0 bases, with 13 bases lying between them. The CDR3 nucleotides read TGTGCCAGCAGCCGGGAGGGAACCTCTAACTATGGCTACACCTTC. As protein: CASSREGTSNYGYTF.

Notes on this clone: This sample also contains other DNA sequences that code for the same CDR3. The chain carries TRBV7-2 and TRBJ2-1, with D possibly being TRBD1 or TRBD2 (5 bases each). V was pared by 0 bases and J by 4 bases, with 13 bases between. CDR3 length equals 16 residues. The germline gives CDR1 SGHTA, CDR2 FQGNSA. The CDR3 here is CASSLAEGDPYNEQFF. For the CDR3, the DNA is TGTGCCAGCAGCTTAGCGGAAGGGGACCCATACAATGAGCAGTTCTTC. Full variable domain (outside the CDR3, taken from reference TRBV7-2 and TRBJ2-1): GAGVSQSPSNKVTEKGKDVELRCDPISGHTALYWYRQSLGQGLEFLIYFQGNSAPDKSGLPSDRFSAERTGGSVSTLTIQRTQQEDSAVYLCASSLAEGDPYNEQFFGPGTRLTVL.

This clone has just one count. The chain carries TRBV27 and TRBJ2-1, with D tentatively TRBD1 (5 bases). The V gene's germline CDR1 is MNHEY and CDR2 SMNVEV (reference sequence). The CDR3 is made up of 13 amino acids. Trimming took 5 bases from V and 5 from J, leaving 10 bases between them. CDR3 amino acids: CASSLRVDNEQFF. The CDR3 DNA follows: TGTGCCAGCAGTCTCAGGGTCGACAATGAGCAGTTCTTC.

V is TRBV29-1 and J is TRBJ2-3; 7 bases agree with TRBD2. CDR1 SQVTM and CDR2 ANQGSEA come from the germline V gene. CDR3 length equals 15 residues. Trimming at V came to 4 bases and at J to 6 bases, leaving 13 bases not matched to a gene. CDR3 nucleotides: TGCAGCGTTGGTACGGCGGGAGCTTTTTCGGATACGCAGTATTTT. Encoded protein: CSVGTAGAFSDTQYF.

The CDR3 sequence: CASRPGGGNTGELFF. Written as DNA, the CDR3 is TGTGCCAGCAGACCAGGGGGCGGTAACACCGGGGAGCTGTTTTTT. The rearrangement joins TRBV7-3 to TRBJ2-2, with 8 bases lining up with TRBD1. With 6 bases clipped from V and 2 bases from J, the junction kept 5 bases outside the gene matches. CDR3 size: 15 residues. Germline V gene data show CDR1 as SGHTA and CDR2 as FQGTGA.

This clone was counted a few times. The CDR3 is CASSPPRGGGGYGYTF. CDR3 in DNA: TGTGCCAGCAGCCCTCCGCGGGGGGGCGGGGGCTATGGCTACACCTTC. The rearrangement joins TRBV7-2 to TRBJ1-2, with D maybe TRBD1 (6 bases). Germline CDR1 and CDR2: SGHTA and FQGNSA. The CDR3 loop spans 16 amino acids. Between the trimmed V and J ends, which lost 5 bases and 4 bases, there was a span of 20 bases. Together with reference TRBV7-2 and TRBJ1-2, the CDR3 gives the full variable domain: GAGVSQSPSNKVTEKGKDVELRCDPISGHTALYWYRQSLGQGLEFLIYFQGNSAPDKSGLPSDRFSAERTGGSVSTLTIQRTQQEDSAVYLCASSPPRGGGGYGYTFGSGTRLTVV.

The genes are TRBV9 and TRBJ1-3; maybe TRBD1 (5 bases). V was shortened by 0 bases and J by 9 bases, with 10 bases between the two germline ends. CDR1 is SGDLS, CDR2 YYNGEE, per germline. This CDR3 has 13 amino acids. CDR3 protein: CASSVDGQGTIYF. CDR3 coding DNA: TGTGCCAGCAGCGTAGATGGCCAGGGCACCATATATTTT.

The chain couples TRBV30 to TRBJ2-5; 8 bases are shared with TRBD1. The V gene's germline CDR1 is GTSNPN and CDR2 SVGIG (reference sequence). V lost 2 bases to trimming and J lost 5 bases; unmatched junction nucleotides: 10. This CDR3 is 15 amino acids long. The CDR3 region is CAWSTGGGFTETQYF. The DNA for the CDR3 is TGTGCCTGGAGTACAGGGGGTGGTTTTACGGAGACCCAGTACTTC.

As DNA, the CDR3 is TGTGCCTGGAACATACAGGGGGGATGGGAGCAGTTCTTC. It encodes CAWNIQGGWEQFF. The chain joins TRBV30 to TRBJ2-1; 8 nucleotides align to TRBD1. Germline V gene lookup returns CDR1 GTSNPN and CDR2 SVGIG (reference sequence). The trim removed 4 bases at V and 10 bases at J, leaving 9 bases unmatched. CDR3 length equals 13 residues.